What follows describes a single T cell receptor (beta chain). Its antigen is undetermined. A multiplex PCR was run with 60 Vbeta primers and 13 Jbeta primers. The protocol was immunoSEQ multiplex PCR, while the TCRdb copy is restricted to in-frame clones and leaves out a portion. This sample has 100,000 to 150,000 clones, with 65% to 90% found just once. This record belongs to a study of cytomegalovirus exposure and HLA in healthy donors. Study-wide points: Using a false discovery rate of 0.05, a later analysis showed that 16,000 or so TCR beta sequences were associated with HLA alleles. Trimming of TCR beta V- and J-genes showed a link, identified in a later analysis, to a missense DCLRE1C variant.

V trimming: 3 bases; J trimming: 2 bases; junction bases outside the gene matches: 6. The CDR3 loop spans 15 amino acids. The germline CDR1 and CDR2 sequences are MGHRA and YSYEKL. The sample consisted of PBMCs. This receptor was identified in a woman aged 40 to 55 in good health and CMV-seronegative. The chain is built from TRBV4-1 and TRBJ2-5, with TRBD1 identical over 7 bases. CDR3 bases: TGCGCCAGCAGCCATAGGACAGGACATCAAGAGACCCAGTACTTC. Amino acids: CASSHRTGHQETQYF.